The sequence of this T cell receptor beta chain was determined in a study of brain T cells in children with intractable seizures. Repertoires were generated with immunoSEQ multiplex PCR, while TCRdb's copy carries only in-frame clones and drops some. The sample includes over 95,000 clones, 90% to 95% of them seen just once. Study-level results: Pre- and post-surgery blood differed in depth, so pre-surgery absences may be undersampling. Only CDR3 sequence similarity suggested viral specificity, without known HCMV serostatus.

Sequencing was limited to surgery cases with top T cell transcript signatures in brain tissue. As concerns this clone: What it binds is unknown.

The germline V gene encodes CDR1 SGHDN and CDR2 FVKESK. The CDR3 length is 16 residues. V was clipped by 1 base and J by 1 base, with 11 bases between them. The chain recombines TRBV14 with TRBJ2-1; D not certain. The source was peripheral blood, collected at surgery. This sequence was found in a boy in the first two years of life with hemimegalencephaly and intractable seizures. The DNA of the CDR3 is TGTGCCAGCAGCCAAGCCCCGAGTGGTTCCTACAATGAGCAGTTCTTC. As protein: CASSQAPSGSYNEQFF.